The 21 T cell receptor beta chains presented below share a single source sample, sequenced in a study of T cell responses to AZD1222 COVID-19 vaccine. Profiling relied on immunoSEQ multiplex PCR, and the TCRdb table lists in-frame clones only, not all of them. The data show some 90,000 clones, with roughly 88% seen just once and over 15% held by the top ten. Sequenced material: peripheral blood, taken on day 0 of AZD1222 vaccination. These receptors originate from an adult in good health.

The chain has TRBV5-1 and TRBJ1-1, with 7 bases that match TRBD1. The CDR3 is 15 residues long. Trimming removed 4 bases from V and 1 base from J; junction bases left unmatched: 7. Germline-derived CDR1 and CDR2 are SGHRS and YFSETQ. CDR3 nucleotides: TGCGCCAGCAGCAGTCCCGACAGGGCGAACACTGAAGCTTTCTTT. Encoded protein: CASSSPDRANTEAFF.

This chain links TRBV6-1 with TRBJ1-2, with 7 bases lining up with TRBD1. The CDR3 sequence is 16 residues long. Germline loops: CDR1 MNHNS, CDR2 SASEGT. With 2 bases clipped from V and 5 bases from J, the junction kept 11 bases outside the gene matches. The CDR3, as DNA: TGTGCCAGCAGTGAATTTACCGCAGGGGGTCCGTATGGCTACACCTTC. This gives the protein CASSEFTAGGPYGYTF.

The chain uses TRBV19 and TRBJ1-5, with 12 positions matching TRBD1. The germline V gene has CDR1 LNHDA and CDR2 SQIVND (reference sequence). The length of the CDR3 is 16 residues. V dropped 8 bases and J dropped 6; count of bases not matched to a gene: 11. The CDR3 protein is CASAGDRGRRSQPQHF. CDR3 DNA sequence: TGTGCCAGTGCCGGGGACAGGGGGCGTAGGAGTCAGCCCCAGCATTTT.

The rearrangement links TRBV7-2 to TRBJ2-7; 7 bases agree with TRBD1. The CDR3 spans 15 residues. Unmatched junction bases numbered 9, after V lost 5 bases and J lost 2 bases. The germline gives CDR1 SGHTA, CDR2 FQGNSA. The CDR3 reads CASSAYPGQTYEQYF. The CDR3 DNA follows: TGTGCCAGCAGCGCCTACCCGGGACAGACCTACGAGCAGTACTTC.

The rearrangement links TRBV5-8 to TRBJ2-7; D gene ambiguous. Trimming removed 3 bases at V and 7 bases at J, with 11 bases between. The CDR3 runs to 12 residues. The germline CDR1 and CDR2 sequences are SGHTS and YDEGEE. CDR3 bases: TGTGCCAGCAGCTATGGAAGGCAGGAGCAGTACTTC. Translated, it gives CASSYGRQEQYF.

This clone has only one observation. The gene calls are TRBV7-6 and TRBJ2-2; D is possibly TRBD1 (6 bases). This CDR3 spans 15 amino acids. Germline V gene sequence: CDR1 SGHVS, CDR2 FNYEAQ. Trimming removed 6 bases from V and 3 bases from J, with 14 bases in between. CDR3 sequence (DNA): TGTGCCAGCAGGTCCGACAGGCTCTACACCGGGGAGCTGTTTTTT. This encodes CASRSDRLYTGELFF.

The chain has TRBV9 and TRBJ2-2; 9 bases align to TRBD2. V lost 0 bases, J lost 5 bases, and 8 bases stayed unmatched. This CDR3 has 17 amino acids. Germline CDR1 and CDR2: SGDLS and YYNGEE. The CDR3 spells CASSVESSGRNTGELFF. In nucleotides, the CDR3 is TGTGCCAGCAGCGTAGAGAGTAGCGGGAGAAATACCGGGGAGCTGTTTTTT. The complete variable domain, with remaining parts taken from reference TRBV9 and TRBJ2-2, reads DSGVTQTPKHLITATGQRVTLRCSPRSGDLSVYWYQQSLDQGLQFLIQYYNGEERAKGNILERFSAQQFPDLHSELNLSSLELGDSALYFCASSVESSGRNTGELFFGEGSRLTVL.

The chain links TRBV7-6 to TRBJ1-2; D is perhaps TRBD1 (5 bases). The CDR3 totals 14 residues. From germline, CDR1 is SGHVS and CDR2 FNYEAQ. Between the trimmed V and J ends, which lost 5 bases and 7 bases, there was a span of 17 bases. CDR3 sequence (DNA): TGTGCCAGCAGCCCAGGGAGCGGGTTGCCTGGCTACACCTTC. Protein product: CASSPGSGLPGYTF.

The chain employs TRBV4-2 and TRBJ1-6, with a tentative D call TRBD1 (5 bases). Trimming stripped 4 bases from V and 7 bases from J, with 17 bases between. The CDR3 is 16 amino acids. Germline V gene lookup returns CDR1 LGHNA and CDR2 YNFKEQ. The CDR3 sequence: CASSPNRLRDNSPLHF. For the CDR3, the DNA is TGTGCCAGCAGCCCCAATAGACTCCGGGACAATTCACCCCTCCACTTT.

The chain carries TRBV2 and TRBJ1-2; 8 bases are shared with TRBD1. Germline CDR1 and CDR2: SNHLY and FYNNEI. J gave up 13 bases and V 2 bases, and 12 bases lay outside the gene matches. CDR3 length: 14 residues. The CDR3 DNA follows: TGTGCCAGCAGTGAACGGGGACAGGCCGTATTTAGCACCTTC. Residues: CASSERGQAVFSTF.

This CDR3 is CASSYSGGRVYSNQPQHF. The CDR3 nucleotides read TGTGCCAGCAGTTACTCGGGGGGCAGAGTTTATAGCAATCAGCCCCAGCATTTT. V and J are TRBV6-2 or TRBV6-3 and TRBJ1-5; a weak D match, TRBD1 (6 bases). The germline V gene encodes CDR1 MNHEY and CDR2 SVGEGT. Trimming removed 0 bases at V and 0 bases at J, with 15 bases between. CDR3 size: 18 residues.

V gene TRBV7-2 combines with J gene TRBJ2-1; D is uncertain. CDR1 and CDR2 (germline): SGHTA, FQGNSA. The CDR3 totals 13 residues. Trimming cost V 1 base and J 9 bases, with 10 bases left between them. DNA for the CDR3: TGTGCCAGCAGCTTAGGTCCTTCCACTGAGCAGTTCTTC. Protein: CASSLGPSTEQFF.

The V gene is TRBV7-9, the J gene TRBJ1-2; no clear D. CDR1 and CDR2 (germline): SEHNR, FQNEAQ (reference sequence). Trimming took 2 bases from V and 7 from J, leaving 14 bases between them. This CDR3 has 14 amino acids. The CDR3 spells CASSLRVLRSGYTF. CDR3 DNA sequence: TGTGCCAGCAGCTTAAGAGTCCTTCGTTCTGGCTACACCTTC. Filled out from reference TRBV7-9 and TRBJ1-2, the complete variable domain reads DTGVSQNPRHKITKRGQNVTFRCDPISEHNRLYWYRQTLGQGPEFLTYFQNEAQLEKSRLLSDRFSAERPKGSFSTLEIQRTEQGDSAMYLCASSLRVLRSGYTFGSGTRLTVV.

V gene TRBV19 combines with J gene TRBJ1-2; a possible D gene is TRBD1 (6 bases). The germline V gene encodes CDR1 LNHDA and CDR2 SQIVND (reference sequence). This CDR3 is 13 amino acids long. Trimming cost V 8 bases and J 6 bases, with 16 bases left between them. The CDR3 protein is CASLRGGRDGYTF. In nucleotides, the CDR3 is TGTGCCAGTCTTCGCGGGGGGCGCGATGGCTACACCTTC.

The chain uses TRBV28 and TRBJ1-2; no clear D gene. This CDR3 is 14 amino acids long. Germline-derived CDR1 and CDR2 are MDHEN and SYDVKM. V shed 8 bases and J shed 3 bases, with 16 bases lying between them. The CDR3 spells CASFQTGTDYGYTF. DNA for the CDR3: TGTGCCAGCTTTCAAACGGGAACAGACTATGGCTACACCTTC.

The chain joins TRBV5-4 to TRBJ2-2; 7 nucleotides agree with TRBD2. CDR1 is SGHNT and CDR2 is YYREEE in the germline V gene (reference sequence). J was trimmed by 7 bases and V by 1 base; bases with no gene match: 10. The CDR3 has 16 residues. The CDR3: CASSLPAGRSGGELFF. CDR3 coding DNA: TGTGCCAGCAGCTTGCCAGCGGGAAGGTCGGGCGGGGAGCTGTTTTTT.

The chain joins TRBV18 to TRBJ2-7; D possibly corresponds to TRBD2 (6 bases). CDR3 length: 14 residues. V was trimmed by 2 bases and J by 2 bases, leaving 10 bases between them. The germline gives CDR1 KGHSH, CDR2 LQKENI. In DNA form, the CDR3 reads TGTGCCAGCTCACCATGGGGAGGCCCCTACGAGCAGTACTTC. Its protein is CASSPWGGPYEQYF.

The chain employs TRBV28 and TRBJ2-7, with no clear D. The CDR3 is 10 amino acids. Germline V lookup: CDR1 MDHEN, CDR2 SYDVKM. The germline V and J ends were trimmed by 4 bases and 8 bases, with 6 bases remaining between them. CDR3 bases: TGTGCCAGCAGTTCCGGAAAGCAGTACTTC. Translation: CASSSGKQYF. Full variable domain (remainder filled in from reference TRBV28 and TRBJ2-7): DVKVTQSSRYLVKRTGEKVFLECVQDMDHENMFWYRQDPGLGLRLIYFSYDVKMKEKGDIPEGYSVSREKKERFSLILESASTNQTSMYLCASSSGKQYFGPGTRLTVT.

In its sample, this clone was seen a few times. V and J are TRBV7-9 and TRBJ1-1; D gene uncertain. The V gene's germline CDR1 is SEHNR and CDR2 FQNEAQ (reference sequence). The CDR3 loop spans 14 amino acids. V shed 4 bases and J shed 2 bases, with 11 bases lying between them. CDR3 loop: CASSSAGVNTEAFF. The CDR3 DNA follows: TGTGCCAGCAGCTCAGCCGGGGTTAACACTGAAGCTTTCTTT.

The chain has TRBV6-1 and TRBJ1-2; no firm D call. The CDR3 extends over 14 amino acids. Looked up from germline, CDR1 is MNHNS and CDR2 is SASEGT. Trimming took off 0 bases at V and 5 bases at J, with 10 bases between the two ends. CDR3 nucleotide sequence: TGTGCCAGCAGTGAAGCTTCCAGGACTTATGGCTACACCTTC. This translates into CASSEASRTYGYTF.

This clone has only a few counts. The genes are TRBV6-6 and TRBJ1-1; TRBD1 might be the D (5 bases). Germline V gives CDR1 MNHNY, CDR2 SVGAGI (reference sequence). The CDR3 is 13 amino acids. The V gene lost 4 bases and the J gene lost 7 bases, with 13 bases spanning the gap. CDR3: CASSSPRQNEAFF. The CDR3 nucleotides are TGTGCCAGCAGTTCCCCTCGACAGAATGAAGCTTTCTTT.